This entry is about one TCR beta chain. The antigen is not known. This sample stems from a study of regulatory T cells. The primer mix had 52 TRBV and 13 TRBJ primers. Assay used: immunoSEQ multiplex PCR; TCRdb lists only in-frame clones, some missing. This repertoire shows some 38,000 clones, 70% to 90% found once; its top ten account for more than 2%. Germline CDR1 and CDR2: SGHRS and YFSETQ. Trimming shortened V by 0 bases and J by 5 bases, and 8 bases separated the two germline ends. The CDR3 has 14 residues. Notes on the study in general: Hydrophobic residues at CDR3 positions 6 and 7 were enriched in conventional CD4+ T cells of CD3G-deficient patients.

The source is a person aged 18-35 years with CD3G deficiency. The material sequenced was conventional CD4+ T cells sorted from blood. This chain uses TRBV5-1 with TRBJ2-2; unclear D gene. CDR3 sequence: CASSLDRQTGELFF. The CDR3 DNA is TGCGCCAGCAGCTTGGACCGACAAACCGGGGAGCTGTTTTTT.